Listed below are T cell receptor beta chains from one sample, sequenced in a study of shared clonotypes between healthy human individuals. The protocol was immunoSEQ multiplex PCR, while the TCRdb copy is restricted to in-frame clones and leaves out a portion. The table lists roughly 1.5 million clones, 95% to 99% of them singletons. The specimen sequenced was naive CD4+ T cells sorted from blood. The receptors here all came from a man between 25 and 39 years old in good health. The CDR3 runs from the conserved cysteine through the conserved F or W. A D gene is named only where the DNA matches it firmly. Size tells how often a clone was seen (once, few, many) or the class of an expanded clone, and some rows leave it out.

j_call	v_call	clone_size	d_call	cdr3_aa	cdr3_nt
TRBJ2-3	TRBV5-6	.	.	CASSLEPSSFSDTQYF	TGTGCCAGCAGCTTGGAACCTAGTTCTTTTTCAGATACGCAGTATTTT
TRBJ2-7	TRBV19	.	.	CASSIQVSYEQYF	TGTGCCAGTAGTATACAGGTGTCCTACGAGCAGTACTTC
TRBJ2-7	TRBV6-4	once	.	CASKGLSYEQYF	TGTGCCAGCAAGGGCTTGAGCTACGAGCAGTACTTC
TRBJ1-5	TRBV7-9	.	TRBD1	CASSLGQGVAKGPQHF	TGTGCCAGCAGCCTCGGACAGGGGGTCGCGAAAGGGCCCCAGCATTTT
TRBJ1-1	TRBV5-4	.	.	CASSPERVGSTEAFF	TGTGCCAGCAGCCCAGAAAGGGTTGGAAGCACTGAAGCTTTCTTT
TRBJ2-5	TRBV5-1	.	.	CASSLSAGDVSETQYF	TGCGCCAGCAGCTTGTCGGCAGGGGATGTGTCAGAGACCCAGTACTTC
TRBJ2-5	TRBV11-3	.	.	CASSLGRSLEETQYF	TGTGCCAGCAGCTTAGGACGAAGTTTGGAGGAGACCCAGTACTTC
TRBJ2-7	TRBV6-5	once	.	CASSSPKYEQYF	TGTGCCAGCAGTTCGCCAAAATACGAGCAGTACTTC
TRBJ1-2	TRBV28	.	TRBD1	CATQTGNYGYTF	TGTGCCACTCAGACAGGGAACTATGGCTACACCTTC
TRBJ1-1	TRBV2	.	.	CASGGQLNTEAFF	TGTGCCAGTGGGGGTCAGTTGAACACTGAAGCTTTCTTT
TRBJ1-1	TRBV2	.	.	CASSRMNTEAFF	TGTGCCAGCAGTCGCATGAACACTGAAGCTTTCTTT
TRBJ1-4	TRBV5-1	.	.	CASSLVLNEKLFF	TGCGCCAGCAGCTTGGTCCTCAATGAAAAACTGTTTTTT
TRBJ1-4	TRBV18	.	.	CASSGLRGGGEKLFF	TGTGCCAGCTCAGGCCTCCGGGGCGGAGGAGAAAAACTGTTTTTT
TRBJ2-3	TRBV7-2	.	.	CASSLAQGWRDTQYF	TGTGCCAGCAGCTTAGCACAGGGATGGAGAGATACGCAGTATTTT
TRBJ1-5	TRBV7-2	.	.	CASSLTFNNQPQHF	TGTGCCAGCAGCTTAACGTTCAACAATCAGCCCCAGCATTTT
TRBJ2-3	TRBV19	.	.	CASSIVAGKTDTQYF	TGTGCCAGTAGTATAGTGGCAGGGAAGACAGATACGCAGTATTTT
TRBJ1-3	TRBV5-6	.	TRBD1	CASSIDRGAGNTIYF	TGTGCCAGCAGCATCGACAGGGGGGCTGGAAACACCATATATTTT